This T cell receptor (beta chain) stems from a study of control samples from healthy donors and cancer patients. Using immunoSEQ multiplex PCR, the repertoire was profiled, and TCRdb retains in-frame clones only, with some absent. Among over 200,000 clones listed, 82% were seen once. The sample was PBMCs. The source of this sequence is a woman in her fifties or sixties with lung cancer.

In DNA form, the CDR3 reads TGCGCCAGCAGCTTGTCGCGAGGGCCAGACAATGAGCAGTTCTTC. Residues: CASSLSRGPDNEQFF. This chain connects TRBV5-1 to TRBJ2-1; weak D call: TRBD2 (5 bases). V gave up 1 base and J gave up 5 bases, with 13 bases separating them. The CDR3 runs 15 residues. The germline V gene has CDR1 SGHRS and CDR2 YFSETQ.